This T cell receptor beta chain was profiled in a study of long-term antiretroviral therapy in people with HIV. Study-level results: Participants lacked recorded data on ART adherence, viral resistance or therapy changes.

Details on this clone: Its antigen remains unidentified.

Germline CDR1 is SGHTA and CDR2 is FQGNSA. The V gene lost 5 bases and the J gene lost 1 base, with 11 bases spanning the gap. This CDR3 region has 14 residues. Survey-level resolution applied to immunoSEQ assay v3.0. A target of about 35,000-55,000 T-cell genomes per sample was set for sequencing. The repertoire was sequenced with immunoSEQ multiplex PCR; TCRdb's copy has only in-frame clones and lacks some. This repertoire shows 30,000 to 40,000 clones, about 93% found once; its top ten account for 3.5% to 4.5%. The sequence was collected from a woman in her fifties or sixties with HIV. Sequenced material: unsorted PBMCs, taken 5.1 years after starting antiretroviral therapy. The chain combines TRBV7-2 with TRBJ1-2, with D maybe TRBD1 (6 bases). The CDR3 nucleotides are TGTGCCAGCAGCCTAGGGGGATTTAACTATGGCTACACCTTC. This sequence encodes CASSLGGFNYGYTF.